This TCR beta chain was sequenced for a study of shared clonotypes between healthy human individuals. Study summary: A few men and a couple of women, aged 18 to 49, were donors.

Assay: immunoSEQ multiplex PCR; the TCRdb copy retains only in-frame clones and omits some. This table holds under 1,900,000 clones, approximately 98.5% found once. This clone was observed a single time. Its antigen is unidentified. From germline, CDR1 is MNHEY and CDR2 SVGAGI. Deletions cut 5 bases from V and 6 bases from J, with 20 bases between. This CDR3 is 15 amino acids long. Study results and caveats: The naive CD4 repertoires of several donors were compared, and around 5% of clonotypes were shared. The study drew on few donors, limiting represented genetic and exposure-history diversity.

Every one of the donors was a Caucasian adult that lived in Nashville, Tennessee. The TCR originated in a man aged 30 to 39 in good health. The rearrangement uses TRBV6-5 and TRBJ2-7; D gene unclear. The sample comprised naive CD4+ T cells sorted from blood. Specified subset: CD45RA+ positively selected. The CDR3 sequence: CASSVDPHPTGEQYF. Written as DNA, the CDR3 is TGTGCCAGCAGTGTGGACCCGCACCCAACGGGCGAGCAGTACTTC.